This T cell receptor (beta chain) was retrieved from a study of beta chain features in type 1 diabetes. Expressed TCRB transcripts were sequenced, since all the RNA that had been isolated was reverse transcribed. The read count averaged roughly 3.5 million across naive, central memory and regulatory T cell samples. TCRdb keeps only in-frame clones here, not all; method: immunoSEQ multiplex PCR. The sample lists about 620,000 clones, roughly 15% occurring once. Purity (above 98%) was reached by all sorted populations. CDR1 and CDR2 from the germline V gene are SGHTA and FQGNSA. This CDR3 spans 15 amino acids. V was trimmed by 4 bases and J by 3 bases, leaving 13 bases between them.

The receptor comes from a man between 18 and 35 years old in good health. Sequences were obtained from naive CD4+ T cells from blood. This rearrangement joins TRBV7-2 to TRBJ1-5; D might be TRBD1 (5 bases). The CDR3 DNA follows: TGTGCCAGCAGCTCCGGGACTGCTCTCAATCAGCCCCAGCATTTT. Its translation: CASSSGTALNQPQHF.